The 8 T cell receptor beta chains below all came from one sample that was sequenced in a study of T cell repertoires and HLA-DP antigens. No antigen has been identified for these receptors. Profiling relied on immunoSEQ multiplex PCR, and the TCRdb table lists in-frame clones only, not all of them. The sample lists about 110,000 clones, over 90% occurring once. The sequenced material came from CD4+ T cells from PBMCs. The receptors shown here come from a woman under 30 in good health and CMV-seronegative.

This chain connects TRBV6-5 to TRBJ1-6, with no clear D. The germline CDR1 and CDR2 sequences are MNHEY and SVGAGI. This CDR3 region has 14 residues. V lost 0 bases, J lost 7 bases, and 7 bases lay in between. CDR3 amino acids: CASSYSGSNSPLHF. CDR3 nucleotide sequence: TGTGCCAGCAGTTACTCCGGGTCCAATTCACCCCTCCACTTT.

CDR3 protein: CASSASGANVLTF. CDR3 DNA: TGTGCCAGCAGTGCTAGCGGGGCCAACGTCCTGACTTTC. V usage is TRBV2 and J usage is TRBJ2-6; a weak D match, TRBD2 (5 bases). From germline, CDR1 is SNHLY and CDR2 FYNNEI. This CDR3 comprises 13 residues. Between the trimmed V and J ends, which lost 4 bases and 4 bases, there was a span of 5 bases. The full variable domain, with the rest looked up from reference TRBV2 and TRBJ2-6, is EPEVTQTPSHQVTQMGQEVILRCVPISNHLYFYWYRQILGQKVEFLVSFYNNEISEKSEIFDDQFSVERPDGSNFTLKIRSTKLEDSAMYFCASSASGANVLTFGAGSRLTVL.

In this sample, this clone turned up once. This sequence joins TRBV7-2 and TRBJ2-5; perhaps TRBD2 as D (5 bases). From germline, CDR1 is SGHTA and CDR2 FQGNSA. Trimming removed 1 base at V and 5 bases at J, with 14 bases between. This CDR3 contains 15 residues. The CDR3 DNA reads as TGTGCCAGCAGCTTAGAGGCCCGGGGTTGGGAGACCCAGTACTTC. It translates to CASSLEARGWETQYF.

The chain recombines TRBV25-1 with TRBJ2-3; TRBD1 matches 7 bases. Germline CDR1 and CDR2: MGHDK and SYGVNS. With V trimmed by 6 bases and J by 1 base, 10 bases remained unmatched. The CDR3 length is 16 residues. The CDR3 here is CASSWVGTVGTDTQYF. The CDR3, as DNA: TGTGCCAGCAGCTGGGTCGGGACAGTGGGCACAGATACGCAGTATTTT.

This clone was seen only once. Written as DNA, the CDR3 is TGTGCCAGCAGCACGCCCCTGGGGGGCGACTACGAGCAGTACTTC. Translating it yields CASSTPLGGDYEQYF. The genes are TRBV21-1 and TRBJ2-7. TRBV21-1 is classified as a pseudogene. The CDR3 consists of 15 residues.

The chain carries TRBV7-2 and TRBJ2-1; TRBD1 aligns across 9 bases. Germline CDR1 SGHTA, CDR2 FQGNSA. With V trimmed by 7 bases and J by 5 bases, 9 bases remained unmatched. The CDR3 extends over 15 amino acids. CDR3 DNA sequence: TGTGCCAGCACGGTTCGGACAGGGGCGGACAATGAGCAGTTCTTC. This sequence encodes CASTVRTGADNEQFF. The full variable domain, in which reference TRBV7-2 and TRBJ2-1 provide the parts outside the CDR3, is GAGVSQSPSNKVTEKGKDVELRCDPISGHTALYWYRQSLGQGLEFLIYFQGNSAPDKSGLPSDRFSAERTGGSVSTLTIQRTQQEDSAVYLCASTVRTGADNEQFFGPGTRLTVL.

The gene calls are TRBV7-8 and TRBJ2-1; the D is unclear. V was clipped by 2 bases and J by 7 bases, with 9 bases between them. The CDR3 runs to 13 residues. The germline CDR1 and CDR2 sequences are SGHVS and FQNEAQ. CDR3 bases: TGTGCCAGCAGCTTATCCGTTCTGAATGAGCAGTTCTTC. This gives the protein CASSLSVLNEQFF.

The genes are TRBV5-1 and TRBJ1-4; no reliable D call. Trimming took off 0 bases at V and 5 bases at J, with 5 bases between the two ends. Germline V gives CDR1 SGHRS, CDR2 YFSETQ. The CDR3 has 13 residues. Written as DNA, the CDR3 is TGCGCCAGCAGCTTGGGACTCAATGAAAAACTGTTTTTT. This codes for CASSLGLNEKLFF.